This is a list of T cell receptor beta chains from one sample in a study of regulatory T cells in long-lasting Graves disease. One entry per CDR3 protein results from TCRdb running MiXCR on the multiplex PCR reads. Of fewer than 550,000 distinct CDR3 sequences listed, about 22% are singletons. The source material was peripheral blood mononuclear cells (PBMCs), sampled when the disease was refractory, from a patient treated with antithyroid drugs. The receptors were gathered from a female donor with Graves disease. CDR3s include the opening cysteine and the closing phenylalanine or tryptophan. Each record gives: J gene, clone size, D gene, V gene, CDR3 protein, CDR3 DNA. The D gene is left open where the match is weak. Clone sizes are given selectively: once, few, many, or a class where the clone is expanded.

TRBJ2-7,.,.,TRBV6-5,CASSYLTVYEQYF,TGTGCCAGCAGTTACCTGACAGTCTACGAGCAGTACTTC
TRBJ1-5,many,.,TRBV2,CASSEEGWQPQHF,TGTGCCAGCAGTGAAGAGGGATGGCAGCCCCAGCATTTT
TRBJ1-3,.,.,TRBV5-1,CASKPGDSGNTIYF,TGCGCCAGCAAGCCAGGGGACTCTGGAAACACCATATATTTT
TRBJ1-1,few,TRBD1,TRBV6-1,CASSDNPGQGGTEAFF,TGTGCCAGCAGTGATAATCCGGGACAGGGTGGGACTGAAGCTTTCTTT
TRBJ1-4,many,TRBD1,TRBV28,CASSSLLKGGDRGLTNEKLFF,TGTGCCAGCAGTTCCCTACTTAAGGGGGGGGACAGGGGGCTCACAAATGAAAAACTGTTTTTT
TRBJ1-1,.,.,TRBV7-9,CASSLGEVRTEAFF,TGTGCCAGCAGCTTAGGGGAAGTACGTACTGAAGCTTTCTTT
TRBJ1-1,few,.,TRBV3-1,CASSQGPAQAEAFF,TGTGCCAGCAGCCAAGGTCCGGCACAGGCTGAAGCTTTCTTT
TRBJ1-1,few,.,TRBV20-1,CSAEGSTGGEAFF,TGCAGTGCAGAAGGGAGTACCGGCGGAGAAGCTTTCTTT
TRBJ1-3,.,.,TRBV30,CAWSVNSGNTIYF,TGTGCCTGGAGTGTGAACTCTGGAAACACCATATATTTT
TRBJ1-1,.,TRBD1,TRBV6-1,CASSYRSGGSGYTEAFF,TGTGCCAGCAGCTATCGTTCAGGGGGCAGTGGGTACACTGAAGCTTTCTTT
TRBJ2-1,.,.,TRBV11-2,CASSRRVDYNEQFF,TGTGCCAGCAGCCGCCGGGTCGATTACAATGAGCAGTTCTTC
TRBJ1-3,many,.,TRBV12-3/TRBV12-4,CASSFQRSGNTIYF,TGTGCCAGCAGTTTCCAGAGGTCTGGAAACACCATATATTTT
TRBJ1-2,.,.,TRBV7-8,CASSFIGQLYGYTF,TGTGCCAGCAGCTTTATCGGACAGCTCTATGGCTACACCTTC
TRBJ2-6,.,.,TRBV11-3,CASSHLGGGASGANVLTF,TGTGCCAGCAGCCACCTGGGAGGAGGGGCTAGTGGGGCCAACGTCCTGACTTTC
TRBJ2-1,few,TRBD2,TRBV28,CASSLSLATYNEQFF,TGTGCCAGCAGTTTATCACTAGCGACCTACAATGAGCAGTTCTTC
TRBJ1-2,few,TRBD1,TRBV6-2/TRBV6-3,CASSYSNKGGPYGYTF,TGTGCCAGCAGTTACTCGAATAAAGGGGGCCCCTATGGCTACACCTTC
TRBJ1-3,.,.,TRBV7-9,CASSFTGPFSGNTIYF,TGTGCCAGCAGCTTCACAGGGCCTTTCTCTGGAAACACCATATATTTT
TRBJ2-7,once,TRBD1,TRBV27,CASSPRPGQGRAYEQYF,TGTGCCAGCAGCCCTAGACCCGGACAGGGACGGGCCTACGAGCAGTACTTC
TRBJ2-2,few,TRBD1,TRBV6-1,CASSTLDRGVTGELFF,TGTGCCAGCAGTACTTTAGACAGGGGAGTGACCGGGGAGCTGTTTTTT
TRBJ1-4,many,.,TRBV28,CASSPGTVVGEKLFF,TGTGCCAGCAGTCCCGGAACAGTTGTGGGAGAAAAACTGTTTTTT
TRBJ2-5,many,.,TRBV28,CASTGSWEETQYF,TGTGCCAGCACTGGCTCCTGGGAAGAGACCCAGTACTTC
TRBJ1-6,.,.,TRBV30,CAWSYDYNSPLHF,TGTGCCTGGAGCTACGATTATAATTCACCCCTCCACTTT
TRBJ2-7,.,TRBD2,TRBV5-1,CASSPGTSGSHEQYF,TGCGCCAGCAGCCCCGGGACTAGCGGGAGCCACGAGCAGTACTTC
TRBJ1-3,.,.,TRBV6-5,CASSYRSGGGNTIYF,TGTGCCAGCAGTTACCGCTCGGGAGGTGGAAACACCATATATTTT
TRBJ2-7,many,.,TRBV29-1,CSVEEDAASYEQYF,TGCAGCGTTGAAGAGGACGCGGCCTCCTACGAGCAGTACTTC
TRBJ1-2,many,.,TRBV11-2,CASSPVAGTFGYTF,TGTGCCAGCAGCCCGGTTGCAGGGACATTCGGCTACACCTTC
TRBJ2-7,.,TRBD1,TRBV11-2,CASSSPERDRVYEQYF,TGTGCCAGCAGCTCCCCTGAGCGCGACAGGGTGTACGAGCAGTACTTC
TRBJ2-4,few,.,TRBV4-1,CASSQELHPTAIQYF,TGCGCCAGCAGCCAGGAACTACACCCCACGGCCATTCAGTACTTC
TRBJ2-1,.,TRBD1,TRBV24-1,CATSESTGFGYNEQFF,TGTGCCACCAGTGAATCGACAGGGTTTGGCTACAATGAGCAGTTCTTC
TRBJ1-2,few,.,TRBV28,CASRELQGAYGYTF,TGTGCCAGCAGAGAGCTACAGGGAGCCTATGGCTACACCTTC
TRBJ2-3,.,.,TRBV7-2,CASSTGGALTDTQYF,TGTGCCAGCAGCACCGGGGGAGCGCTCACAGATACGCAGTATTTT
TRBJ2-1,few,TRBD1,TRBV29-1,CSVFGQDHSYNEQFF,TGCAGCGTTTTTGGACAGGACCACTCCTACAATGAGCAGTTCTTC
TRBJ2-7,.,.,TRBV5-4,CASSLPTAGAGEQYF,TGTGCCAGCAGCTTGCCCACGGCGGGGGCCGGGGAGCAGTACTTC
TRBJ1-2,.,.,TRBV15,CATSREGKNYGYTF,TGTGCCACCAGCAGAGAAGGCAAGAACTATGGCTACACCTTC
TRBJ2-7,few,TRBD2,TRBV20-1,CSARALGGSSYEQYF,TGCAGTGCTAGAGCCCTGGGGGGGTCCTCCTACGAGCAGTACTTC
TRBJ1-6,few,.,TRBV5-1,CASSWNPGLINSPLHF,TGCGCCAGCAGCTGGAACCCGGGATTGATTAATTCACCCCTCCACTTT
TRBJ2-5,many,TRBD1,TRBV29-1,CSVEARDSQETQYF,TGCAGCGTTGAAGCCCGGGACAGCCAAGAGACCCAGTACTTC
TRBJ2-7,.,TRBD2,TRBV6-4,CASSDLGTSGKNSYEQYF,TGTGCCAGCAGTGACCTGGGGACTAGCGGAAAAAACTCCTACGAGCAGTACTTC
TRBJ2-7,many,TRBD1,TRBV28,CASSKTGTGGKQYF,TGTGCCAGCAGTAAAACCGGGACAGGGGGGAAACAGTACTTC
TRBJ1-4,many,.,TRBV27,CATQGPSNEKLFF,TGTGCCACCCAGGGTCCCTCTAATGAAAAACTGTTTTTT
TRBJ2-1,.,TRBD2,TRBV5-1,CASSSSGLARYTEDNEQFF,TGCGCCAGCAGCTCTTCGGGACTAGCGAGATATACGGAAGACAATGAGCAGTTCTTC
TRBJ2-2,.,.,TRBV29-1,CSVQVVGELFF,TGCAGCGTCCAGGTTGTCGGGGAGCTGTTTTTT
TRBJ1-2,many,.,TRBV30,CAWSVLGAGGYTF,TGTGCCTGGAGTGTTCTGGGGGCAGGAGGCTACACCTTC
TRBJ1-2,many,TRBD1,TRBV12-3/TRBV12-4,CASSSRTGGHGYTF,TGTGCCAGCAGTTCGCGGACAGGGGGGCATGGCTACACCTTC
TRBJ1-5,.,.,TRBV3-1,CASSQEHSAYQPQHF,TGTGCCAGCAGCCAAGAGCACAGTGCCTATCAGCCCCAGCATTTT
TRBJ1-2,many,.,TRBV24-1,CATSDFGLDGYTF,TGTGCCACCAGTGATTTCGGGCTCGATGGCTACACCTTC
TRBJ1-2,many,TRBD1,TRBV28,CASSFDRGGGYTF,TGTGCCAGCAGTTTTGACAGGGGGGGTGGCTACACCTTC
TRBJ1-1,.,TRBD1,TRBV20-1,CSARDSAGGTEAFF,TGCAGTGCTAGAGACTCCGCAGGGGGCACTGAAGCTTTCTTT
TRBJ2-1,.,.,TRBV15,CATSRKNNEQFF,TGTGCCACCAGCAGAAAGAACAATGAGCAGTTCTTC
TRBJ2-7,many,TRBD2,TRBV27,CASGFSGTSRSAREQYF,TGTGCCAGCGGGTTTTCCGGGACTAGCCGTTCCGCCCGCGAGCAGTACTTC
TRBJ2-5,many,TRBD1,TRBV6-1,CATKSGGQETQYF,TGTGCCACCAAGTCAGGGGGCCAAGAGACCCAGTACTTC